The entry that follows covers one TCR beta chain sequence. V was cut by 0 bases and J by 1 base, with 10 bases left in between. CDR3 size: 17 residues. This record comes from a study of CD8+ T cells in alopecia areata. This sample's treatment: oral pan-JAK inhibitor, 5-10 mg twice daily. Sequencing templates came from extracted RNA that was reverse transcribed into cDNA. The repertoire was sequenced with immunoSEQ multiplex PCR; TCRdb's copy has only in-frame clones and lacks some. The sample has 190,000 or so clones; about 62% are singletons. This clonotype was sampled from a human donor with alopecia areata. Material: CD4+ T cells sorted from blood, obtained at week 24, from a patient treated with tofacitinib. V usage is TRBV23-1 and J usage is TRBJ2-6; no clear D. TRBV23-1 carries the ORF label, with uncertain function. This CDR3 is CASSQSSQTSGANVLTF. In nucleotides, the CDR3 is TGCGCCAGCAGTCAATCTAGTCAGACTTCTGGGGCCAACGTCCTGACTTTC.